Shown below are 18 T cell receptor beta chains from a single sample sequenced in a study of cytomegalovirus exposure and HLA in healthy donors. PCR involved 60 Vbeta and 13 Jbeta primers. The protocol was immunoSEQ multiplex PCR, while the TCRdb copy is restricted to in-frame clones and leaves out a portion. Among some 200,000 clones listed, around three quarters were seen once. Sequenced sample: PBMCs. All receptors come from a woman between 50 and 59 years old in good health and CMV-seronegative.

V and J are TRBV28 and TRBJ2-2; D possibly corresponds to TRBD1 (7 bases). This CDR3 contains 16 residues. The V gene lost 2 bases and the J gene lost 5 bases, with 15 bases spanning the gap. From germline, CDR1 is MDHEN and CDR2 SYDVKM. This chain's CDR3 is CASSLVPQGGTGELFF. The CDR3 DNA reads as TGTGCCAGCAGTTTAGTCCCTCAGGGGGGAACCGGGGAGCTGTTTTTT.

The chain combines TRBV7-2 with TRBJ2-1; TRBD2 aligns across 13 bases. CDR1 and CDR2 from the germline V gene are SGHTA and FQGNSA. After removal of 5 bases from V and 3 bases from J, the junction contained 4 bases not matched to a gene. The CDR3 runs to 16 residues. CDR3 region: CASSRTSGGYYNEQFF. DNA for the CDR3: TGTGCCAGCAGCCGGACTAGCGGGGGCTACTACAATGAGCAGTTCTTC.

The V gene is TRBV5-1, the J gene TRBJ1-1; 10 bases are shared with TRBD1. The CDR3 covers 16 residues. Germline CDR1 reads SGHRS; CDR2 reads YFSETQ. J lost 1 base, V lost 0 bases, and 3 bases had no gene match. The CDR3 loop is CASSLGDRGRNTEAFF. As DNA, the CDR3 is TGCGCCAGCAGCTTGGGGGACAGGGGAAGGAACACTGAAGCTTTCTTT.

The DNA for the CDR3 is TGTGCCAGCAGTTTGCCGGGACAGGTGGGCAATGAGCAGTTCTTC. Protein: CASSLPGQVGNEQFF. This chain links TRBV5-6 with TRBJ2-1; 8 positions match TRBD1. There are 15 residues in the CDR3. The junction had 10 bases not matched to a gene; V was cut back by 5 bases and J by 6 bases. Germline lookup yields CDR1 SGHDT and CDR2 YYEEEE.

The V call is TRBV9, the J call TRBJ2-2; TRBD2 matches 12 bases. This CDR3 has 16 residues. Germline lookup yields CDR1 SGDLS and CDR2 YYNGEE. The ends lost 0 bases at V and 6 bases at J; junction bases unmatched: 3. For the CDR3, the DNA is TGTGCCAGCAGCGTAGGTCTAGCGGGAGGGGCCGGGGAGCTGTTTTTT. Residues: CASSVGLAGGAGELFF.

Written as DNA, the CDR3 is TGTGCCTGGAGTGTACAAAACAGGGGGAACTATGGCTACACCTTC. It yields the protein CAWSVQNRGNYGYTF. This rearrangement joins TRBV30 to TRBJ1-2, with 8 bases aligning to TRBD1. Trimming cost V 0 bases and J 2 bases; bases outside gene matches: 5. The CDR3 totals 15 residues. Germline values: CDR1 GTSNPN, CDR2 SVGIG (reference sequence).

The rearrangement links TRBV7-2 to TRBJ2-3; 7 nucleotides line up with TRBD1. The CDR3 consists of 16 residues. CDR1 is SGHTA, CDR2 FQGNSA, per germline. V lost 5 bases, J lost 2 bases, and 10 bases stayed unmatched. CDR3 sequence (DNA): TGTGCCAGCAGCCCCCGGGACAGTCTTATCACAGATACGCAGTATTTT. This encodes CASSPRDSLITDTQYF. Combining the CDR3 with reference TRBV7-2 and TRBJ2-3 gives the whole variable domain GAGVSQSPSNKVTEKGKDVELRCDPISGHTALYWYRQSLGQGLEFLIYFQGNSAPDKSGLPSDRFSAERTGGSVSTLTIQRTQQEDSAVYLCASSPRDSLITDTQYFGPGTRLTVL.

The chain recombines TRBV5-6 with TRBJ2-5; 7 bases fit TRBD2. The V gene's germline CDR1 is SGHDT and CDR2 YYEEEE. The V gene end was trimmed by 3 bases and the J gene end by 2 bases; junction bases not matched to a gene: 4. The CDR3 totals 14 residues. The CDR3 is CASSSGLLQETQYF. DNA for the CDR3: TGTGCCAGCAGCTCGGGACTACTTCAAGAGACCCAGTACTTC.

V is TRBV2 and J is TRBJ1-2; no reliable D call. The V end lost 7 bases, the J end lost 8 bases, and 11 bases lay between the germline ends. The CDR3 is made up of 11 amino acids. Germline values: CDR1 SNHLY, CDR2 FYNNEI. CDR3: CASTGFQGYTF. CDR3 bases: TGTGCCAGCACGGGGTTTCAGGGCTACACCTTC.

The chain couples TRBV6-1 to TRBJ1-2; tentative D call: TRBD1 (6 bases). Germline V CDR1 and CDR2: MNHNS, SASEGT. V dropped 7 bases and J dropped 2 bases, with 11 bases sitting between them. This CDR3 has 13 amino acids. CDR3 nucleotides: TGTGCCAGCATATCTAGGGGGAACTATGGCTACACCTTC. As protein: CASISRGNYGYTF.

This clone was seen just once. CDR3 region: CASSYGGNYGYTF. The CDR3 DNA sequence: TGTGCCAGCAGTTACGGGGGGAACTATGGCTACACCTTC. This chain joins TRBV6-5 and TRBJ1-2; the D gene is possibly TRBD1 (5 bases). The ends were cut back, 2 bases at V and 2 bases at J, with 6 bases in the middle. CDR3 length equals 13 residues. Germline CDR1 is MNHEY and CDR2 is SVGAGI.

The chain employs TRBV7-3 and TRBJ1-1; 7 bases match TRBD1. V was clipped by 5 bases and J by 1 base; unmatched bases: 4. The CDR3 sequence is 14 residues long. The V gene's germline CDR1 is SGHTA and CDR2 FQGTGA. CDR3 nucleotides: TGTGCCAGCAGCCCGACAGGGCAGAACACTGAAGCTTTCTTT. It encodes CASSPTGQNTEAFF. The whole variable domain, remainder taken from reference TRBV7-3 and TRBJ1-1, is GAGVSQTPSNKVTEKGKYVELRCDPISGHTALYWYRQSLGQGPEFLIYFQGTGAADDSGLPNDRFFAVRPEGSVSTLKIQRTERGDSAVYLCASSPTGQNTEAFFGQGTRLTVV.

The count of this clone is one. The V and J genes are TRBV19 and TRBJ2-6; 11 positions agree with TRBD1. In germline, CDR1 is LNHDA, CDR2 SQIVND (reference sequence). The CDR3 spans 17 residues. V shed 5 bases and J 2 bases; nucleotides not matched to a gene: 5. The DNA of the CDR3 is TGTGCCAGTAGTCCCCGGGACAGGGGGACTGGGGCCAACGTCCTGACTTTC. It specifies CASSPRDRGTGANVLTF.

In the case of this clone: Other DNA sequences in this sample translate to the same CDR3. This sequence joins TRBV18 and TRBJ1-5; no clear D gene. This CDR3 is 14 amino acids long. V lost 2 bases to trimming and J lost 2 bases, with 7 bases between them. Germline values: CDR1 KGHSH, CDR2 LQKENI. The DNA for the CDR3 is TGTGCCAGCTCACCAAGGCAGGGCAATCAGCCCCAGCATTTT. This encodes CASSPRQGNQPQHF. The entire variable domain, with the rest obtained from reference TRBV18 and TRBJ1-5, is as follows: NAGVMQNPRHLVRRRGQEARLRCSPMKGHSHVYWYRQLPEEGLKFMVYLQKENIIDESGMPKERFSAEFPKEGPSILRIQQVVRGDSAAYFCASSPRQGNQPQHFGDGTRLSIL.

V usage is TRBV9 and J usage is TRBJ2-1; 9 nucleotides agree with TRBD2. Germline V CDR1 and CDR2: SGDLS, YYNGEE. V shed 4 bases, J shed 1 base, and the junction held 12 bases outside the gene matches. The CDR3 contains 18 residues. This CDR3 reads CASSLVAGGPVSYNEQFF. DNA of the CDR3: TGTGCCAGCAGCCTAGTGGCGGGAGGGCCTGTGTCCTACAATGAGCAGTTCTTC.

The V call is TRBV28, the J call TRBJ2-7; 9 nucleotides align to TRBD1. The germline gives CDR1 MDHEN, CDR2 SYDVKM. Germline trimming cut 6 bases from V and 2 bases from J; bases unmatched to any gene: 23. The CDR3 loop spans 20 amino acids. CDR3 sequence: CASSTTTHNPGQGLPYEQYF. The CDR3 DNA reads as TGTGCCAGCAGCACCACAACTCACAATCCGGGACAGGGATTACCCTACGAGCAGTACTTC.

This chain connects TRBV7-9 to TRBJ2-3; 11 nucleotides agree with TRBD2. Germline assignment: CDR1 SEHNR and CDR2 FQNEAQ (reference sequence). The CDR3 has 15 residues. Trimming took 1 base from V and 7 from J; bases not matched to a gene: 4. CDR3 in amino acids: CASSLVAGGPNTQYF. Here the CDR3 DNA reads TGTGCCAGCAGCTTAGTAGCGGGGGGGCCGAATACGCAGTATTTT.

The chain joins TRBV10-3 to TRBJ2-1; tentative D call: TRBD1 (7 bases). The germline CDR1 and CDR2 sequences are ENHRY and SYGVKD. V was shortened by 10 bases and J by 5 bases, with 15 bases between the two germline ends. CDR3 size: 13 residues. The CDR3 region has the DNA TGTGCCACCCGCGGGACAGTCAACAATGAGCAGTTCTTC. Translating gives CATRGTVNNEQFF.